A selection of T cell receptor beta chains follows, all from one sample in a study of T cell responses to AZD1222 COVID-19 vaccine. TCRdb's table, derived via immunoSEQ multiplex PCR, lists solely in-frame clones and lacks some. The table lists about 120,000 clones, more than 85% of them singletons, with over 2.5% in the top ten. The sequencing used peripheral blood, collected 28 days after the second AZD1222 dose. These receptors all stem from an adult who received the AZD1222 COVID-19 vaccine. Both conserved end residues are part of each CDR3. A D gene is named only where the DNA matches it firmly. Clone size is given for some rows only: seen once, a few or many times, or a class if the clone is expanded.

clone_size	v_call	d_call	j_call	cdr3_aa	cdr3_nt
.	TRBV24-1	.	TRBJ2-3	CAVGSAGSSTDTQYF	TGTGCCGTAGGGTCGGCGGGTTCTAGCACAGATACGCAGTATTTT
.	TRBV29-1	.	TRBJ2-5	CSVETPSIARTTQYF	TGCAGCGTTGAAACCCCCTCTATAGCTAGGACGACCCAGTACTTC
.	TRBV4-1	.	TRBJ1-5	CASSQVTQGSGNQPQHF	TGCGCCAGCAGCCAAGTAACACAGGGATCTGGCAATCAGCCCCAGCATTTT
once	TRBV5-1	TRBD1	TRBJ1-2	CASSISGQLYGYTF	TGCGCCAGCAGCATCTCGGGACAGCTCTATGGCTACACCTTC
.	TRBV6-5	.	TRBJ2-1	CASLNPGGSNEQFF	TGTGCCAGCTTAAATCCGGGCGGTAGCAATGAGCAGTTCTTC
once	TRBV7-2	.	TRBJ1-1	CASSLRGPRGVTEAFF	TGTGCCAGCAGCTTACGAGGGCCCAGGGGAGTTACTGAAGCTTTCTTT
.	TRBV27	TRBD2	TRBJ2-1	CASSSDGGSLAGAQFF	TGTGCCAGCAGTTCGGACGGAGGAAGTTTAGCGGGGGCGCAGTTCTTC
.	TRBV18	.	TRBJ1-1	CASSPGLMNTEAFF	TGTGCCAGCTCACCAGGGCTGATGAACACTGAAGCTTTCTTT
.	TRBV18	.	TRBJ2-3	CASSLGADTDTQYF	TGTGCCAGCTCCCTGGGAGCGGACACAGATACGCAGTATTTT
.	TRBV18	TRBD1	TRBJ1-2	CASSRNRDRVDGYTF	TGTGCCAGCTCACGCAACCGGGACAGGGTTGATGGCTACACCTTC
.	TRBV4-1	.	TRBJ1-2	CASSQGDNYGYTF	TGCGCCAGCAGCCAAGGGGATAACTATGGCTACACCTTC
once	TRBV6-5	TRBD1	TRBJ2-7	CASSSFGTGDHEQYF	TGTGCCAGCAGTTCGTTCGGGACAGGGGACCACGAGCAGTACTTC
.	TRBV4-1	.	TRBJ1-1	CASSHFQGMSEAFF	TGCGCCAGCAGCCATTTCCAGGGAATGTCTGAAGCTTTCTTT
.	TRBV19	TRBD2	TRBJ2-1	CASRATSGGYNEQFF	TGTGCCAGTAGAGCGACTAGCGGGGGATACAATGAGCAGTTCTTC
.	TRBV6-9	.	TRBJ2-5	CASRWPQYF	TGTGCCAGCCGTTGGCCCCAGTACTTC
.	TRBV12-3/TRBV12-4	.	TRBJ1-6	CASSFRGGSPLHF	TGTGCCAGCAGTTTCCGGGGTGGCTCACCCCTCCACTTT
.	TRBV2	TRBD2	TRBJ2-2	CASRGTSGSGELFF	TGTGCCAGCAGGGGGACTAGCGGTTCCGGGGAGCTGTTTTTT
.	TRBV20-1	.	TRBJ2-7	CSAHYGVEQYF	TGCAGTGCCCATTATGGGGTCGAGCAGTACTTC
.	TRBV6-5	TRBD1	TRBJ1-3	CASSSPGQASGNTIYF	TGTGCCAGCAGTTCACCGGGACAGGCCTCTGGAAACACCATATATTTT
.	TRBV12-3/TRBV12-4	TRBD1	TRBJ1-2	CASSYRDRGYTF	TGTGCCAGCAGTTATAGGGACAGAGGCTACACCTTC
.	TRBV27	.	TRBJ1-2	CASSLSGTAYGYTF	TGTGCCAGCAGTCTATCCGGGACTGCCTATGGCTACACCTTC
.	TRBV6-2/TRBV6-3	TRBD1	TRBJ1-2	CASSLGQLYGYTF	TGTGCCAGCAGCCTGGGACAGCTCTATGGCTACACCTTC
.	TRBV7-2	.	TRBJ1-1	CASSLTRAGANTEAFF	TGTGCCAGCAGCTTAACGAGGGCGGGGGCGAACACTGAAGCTTTCTTT
.	TRBV27	.	TRBJ1-1	CASSLGGTNTEAFF	TGTGCCAGCAGTTTAGGGGGAACTAACACTGAAGCTTTCTTT
.	TRBV10-3	.	TRBJ1-2	CAISGGAANYGYTF	TGTGCCATCAGTGGCGGTGCGGCCAACTATGGCTACACCTTC
.	TRBV5-4	.	TRBJ2-7	CASSLVGGGTYEQYF	TGTGCCAGCAGCTTGGTAGGGGGGGGAACCTACGAGCAGTACTTC
.	TRBV7-2	.	TRBJ1-6	CASSLRTRDSPLHF	TGTGCCAGCAGCTTGCGGACAAGGGATTCACCCCTCCACTTT
once	TRBV4-1	.	TRBJ2-1	CASSQDRQQFF	TGCGCCAGCAGCCAAGATCGACAACAGTTCTTC
once	TRBV19	.	TRBJ1-5	CASNGQDGYTYSNQPQHF	TGTGCCAGTAACGGGCAGGACGGGTACACGTATAGCAATCAGCCCCAGCATTTT
.	TRBV19	TRBD1	TRBJ1-1	CASSIGTDRGAEAFF	TGTGCCAGTAGTATAGGGACAGACAGGGGCGCTGAAGCTTTCTTT
.	TRBV18	.	TRBJ1-2	CASSPQGYYGYTF	TGTGCCAGCTCACCACAGGGGTACTATGGCTACACCTTC
.	TRBV7-8	.	TRBJ2-1	CASSTWSTDLIYNEQFF	TGTGCCAGCAGCACCTGGTCGACGGATCTAATTTACAATGAGCAGTTCTTC
.	TRBV5-6	TRBD2	TRBJ2-5	CASSLERGIGETQYF	TGTGCCAGCAGCTTGGAGCGGGGAATCGGGGAGACCCAGTACTTC
.	TRBV2	.	TRBJ2-1	CASSEEGRGLNEQFF	TGTGCCAGCAGTGAAGAGGGCAGGGGACTCAATGAGCAGTTCTTC
.	TRBV19	.	TRBJ2-5	CASSISGLETQYF	TGTGCCAGTAGTATTAGCGGATTAGAGACCCAGTACTTC
.	TRBV23-1	TRBD2	TRBJ2-7	CASSHPGGTSGRYEQYF	TGCGCCAGCAGTCACCCTGGGGGGACTAGCGGGAGATACGAGCAGTACTTC
.	TRBV5-1	.	TRBJ1-6	CASSSRGIGNSPLHF	TGCGCCAGCAGCTCCCGAGGGATAGGTAATTCACCCCTCCACTTT
few	TRBV7-9	.	TRBJ1-2	CASSREVYGYTF	TGTGCCAGCAGCCGTGAGGTCTATGGCTACACCTTC